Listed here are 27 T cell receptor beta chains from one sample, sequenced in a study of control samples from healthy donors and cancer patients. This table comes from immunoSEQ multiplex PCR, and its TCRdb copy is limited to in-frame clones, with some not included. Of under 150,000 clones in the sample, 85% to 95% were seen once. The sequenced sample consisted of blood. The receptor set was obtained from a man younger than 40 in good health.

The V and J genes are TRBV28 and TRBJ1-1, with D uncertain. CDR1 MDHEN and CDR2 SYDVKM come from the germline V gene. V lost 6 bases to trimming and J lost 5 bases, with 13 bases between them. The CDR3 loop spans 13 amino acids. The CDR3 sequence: CASSQPRSTEAFF. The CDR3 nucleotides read TGTGCCAGCAGCCAACCCCGAAGTACTGAAGCTTTCTTT. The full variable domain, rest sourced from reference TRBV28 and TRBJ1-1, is DVKVTQSSRYLVKRTGEKVFLECVQDMDHENMFWYRQDPGLGLRLIYFSYDVKMKEKGDIPEGYSVSREKKERFSLILESASTNQTSMYLCASSQPRSTEAFFGQGTRLTVV.

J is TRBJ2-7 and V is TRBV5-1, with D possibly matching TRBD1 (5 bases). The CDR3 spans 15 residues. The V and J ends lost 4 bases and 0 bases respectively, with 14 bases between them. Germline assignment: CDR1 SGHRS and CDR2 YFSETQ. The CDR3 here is CASSHTGLFSYEQYF. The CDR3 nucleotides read TGCGCCAGCAGCCACACAGGCCTTTTCTCCTACGAGCAGTACTTC.

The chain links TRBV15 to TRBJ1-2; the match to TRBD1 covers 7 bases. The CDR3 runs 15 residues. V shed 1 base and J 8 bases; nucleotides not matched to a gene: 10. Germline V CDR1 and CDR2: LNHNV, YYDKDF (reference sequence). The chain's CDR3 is CATSRAAGETGGYTF. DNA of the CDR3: TGTGCCACCAGCAGAGCGGCAGGCGAGACAGGGGGCTACACCTTC.

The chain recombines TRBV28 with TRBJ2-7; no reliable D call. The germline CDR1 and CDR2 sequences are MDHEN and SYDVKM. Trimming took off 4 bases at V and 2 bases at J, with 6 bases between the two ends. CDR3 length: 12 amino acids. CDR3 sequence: CASSSRPYEQYF. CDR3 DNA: TGTGCCAGCAGTTCCCGTCCCTACGAGCAGTACTTC.

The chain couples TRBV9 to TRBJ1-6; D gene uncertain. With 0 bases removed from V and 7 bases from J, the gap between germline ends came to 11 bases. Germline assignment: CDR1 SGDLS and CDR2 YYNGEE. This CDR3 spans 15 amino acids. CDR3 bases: TGTGCCAGCAGCGTAGAGGTAGGGCCCAATTCACCCCTCCACTTT. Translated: CASSVEVGPNSPLHF.

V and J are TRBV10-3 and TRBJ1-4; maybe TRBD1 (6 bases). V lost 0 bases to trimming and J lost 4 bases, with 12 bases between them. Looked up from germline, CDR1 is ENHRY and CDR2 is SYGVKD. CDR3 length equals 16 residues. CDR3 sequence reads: CAISESLDSFNEKLFF. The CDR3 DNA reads TGTGCCATCAGTGAGTCGTTGGACAGCTTTAATGAAAAACTGTTTTTT.

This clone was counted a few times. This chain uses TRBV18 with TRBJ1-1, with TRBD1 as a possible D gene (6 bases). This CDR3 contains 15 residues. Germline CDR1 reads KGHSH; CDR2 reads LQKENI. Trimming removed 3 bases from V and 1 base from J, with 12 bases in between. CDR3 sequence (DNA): TGTGCCAGCTCACCCGAGGACAGCTGGAACACTGAAGCTTTCTTT. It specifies CASSPEDSWNTEAFF.

CDR3 sequence: CASSLAVTGAMNTEAFF. In DNA, the CDR3 is TGCGCCAGCAGCTTGGCCGTGACGGGGGCCATGAACACTGAAGCTTTCTTT. The chain recombines TRBV5-1 with TRBJ1-1; D possibly corresponds to TRBD1 (6 bases). V gave up 0 bases and J gave up 0 bases, with 15 bases separating them. This CDR3 contains 17 residues. Germline V gene lookup returns CDR1 SGHRS and CDR2 YFSETQ. Together with reference TRBV5-1 and TRBJ1-1, the CDR3 gives the full variable domain: KAGVTQTPRYLIKTRGQQVTLSCSPISGHRSVSWYQQTPGQGLQFLFEYFSETQRNKGNFPGRFSGRQFSNSRSEMNVSTLELGDSALYLCASSLAVTGAMNTEAFFGQGTRLTVV.

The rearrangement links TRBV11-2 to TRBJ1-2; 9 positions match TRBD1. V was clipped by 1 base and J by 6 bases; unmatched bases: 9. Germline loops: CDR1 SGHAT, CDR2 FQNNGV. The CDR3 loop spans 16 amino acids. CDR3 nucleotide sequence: TGTGCCAGCAGCTTAGGAGGTTTTGGGACAGGGCATGGCTACACCTTC. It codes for CASSLGGFGTGHGYTF.

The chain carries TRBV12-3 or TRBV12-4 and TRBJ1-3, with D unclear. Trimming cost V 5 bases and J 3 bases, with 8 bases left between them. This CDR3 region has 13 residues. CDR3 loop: CASSDGFGNTIYF. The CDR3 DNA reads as TGTGCCAGCAGTGACGGATTTGGAAACACCATATATTTT.

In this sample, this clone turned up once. The CDR3 bases are TGTGCCAGCAGCCACCCCCCGGGGGAGCAGTACGTC. This sequence encodes CASSHPPGEQYV. V gene TRBV2 combines with J gene TRBJ2-7; maybe TRBD2 (5 bases). Looked up from germline, CDR1 is SNHLY and CDR2 is FYNNEI. V dropped 6 bases and J dropped 7 bases, with 13 bases sitting between them. This CDR3 is built from 12 residues.

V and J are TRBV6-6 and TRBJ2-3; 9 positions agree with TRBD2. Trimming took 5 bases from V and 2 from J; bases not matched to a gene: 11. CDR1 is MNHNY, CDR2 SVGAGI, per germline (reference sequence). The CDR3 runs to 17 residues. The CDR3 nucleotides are TGTGCCAGCAGTCTCCCCTCTAGCGGGGTGTACACAGATACGCAGTATTTT. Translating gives CASSLPSSGVYTDTQYF.

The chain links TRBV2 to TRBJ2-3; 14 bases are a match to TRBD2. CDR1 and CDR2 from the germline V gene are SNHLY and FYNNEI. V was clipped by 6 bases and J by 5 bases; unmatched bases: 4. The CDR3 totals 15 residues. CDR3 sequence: CASRGTSGGQDTQYF. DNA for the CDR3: TGTGCCAGCAGGGGGACTAGCGGGGGACAAGATACGCAGTATTTT.

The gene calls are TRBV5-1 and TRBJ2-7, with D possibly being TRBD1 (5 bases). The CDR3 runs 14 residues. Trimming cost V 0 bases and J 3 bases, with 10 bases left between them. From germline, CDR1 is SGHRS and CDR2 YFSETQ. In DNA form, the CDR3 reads TGCGCCAGCAGCTTGGAGGCTGGACACTACGAGCAGTACTTC. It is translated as CASSLEAGHYEQYF.

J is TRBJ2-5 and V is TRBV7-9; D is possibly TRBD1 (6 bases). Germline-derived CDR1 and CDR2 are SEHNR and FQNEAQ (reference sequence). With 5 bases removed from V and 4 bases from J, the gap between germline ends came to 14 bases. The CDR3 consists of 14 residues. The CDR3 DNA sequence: TGTGCCAGCAGCCCGACAGGAATCCGAGAGACCCAGTACTTC. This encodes CASSPTGIRETQYF.

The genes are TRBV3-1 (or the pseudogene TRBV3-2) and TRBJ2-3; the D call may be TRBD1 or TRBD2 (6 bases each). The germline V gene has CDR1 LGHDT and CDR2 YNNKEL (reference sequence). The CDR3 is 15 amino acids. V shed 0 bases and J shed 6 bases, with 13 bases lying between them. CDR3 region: CASSQERGESDTQYF. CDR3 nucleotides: TGTGCCAGCAGCCAAGAAAGGGGGGAATCGGATACGCAGTATTTT.

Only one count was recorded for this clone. The CDR3 region has the DNA TGTGCCAGCTCACCACCCTCCCGGGACCCCGAGTCCGGGGAGCTGTTTTTT. Translation: CASSPPSRDPESGELFF. The gene calls are TRBV18 and TRBJ2-2, with D perhaps TRBD1 or TRBD2 (5 bases each). Germline V CDR1 and CDR2: KGHSH, LQKENI. This CDR3 has 17 residues. V lost 0 bases, J lost 6 bases, and 17 bases lay in between.

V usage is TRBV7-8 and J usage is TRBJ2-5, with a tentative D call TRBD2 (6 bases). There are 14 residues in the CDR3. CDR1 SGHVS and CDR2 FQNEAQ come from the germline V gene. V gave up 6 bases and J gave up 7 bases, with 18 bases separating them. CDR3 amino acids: CASRTSGALATQYF. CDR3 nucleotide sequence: TGTGCCAGCAGAACCTCGGGAGCTTTGGCGACCCAGTACTTC.

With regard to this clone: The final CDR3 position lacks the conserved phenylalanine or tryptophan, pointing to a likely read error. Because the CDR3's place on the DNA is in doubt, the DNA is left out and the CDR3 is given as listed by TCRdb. The CDR3 is CAWSTTGTGEMY. The chain couples TRBV30 to TRBJ1-1; TRBD1, as called in the table, went unchecked against the DNA. Including both end residues, the CDR3 is 12 amino acids long. Germline V gives CDR1 GTSNPN, CDR2 SVGIG (reference sequence).

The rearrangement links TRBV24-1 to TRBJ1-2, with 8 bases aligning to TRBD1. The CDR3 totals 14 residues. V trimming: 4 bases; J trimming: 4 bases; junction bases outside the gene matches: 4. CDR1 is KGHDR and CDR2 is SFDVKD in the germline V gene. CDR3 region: CATSDRGRIYGYTF. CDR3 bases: TGTGCCACCAGTGACAGGGGGCGTATCTATGGCTACACCTTC.

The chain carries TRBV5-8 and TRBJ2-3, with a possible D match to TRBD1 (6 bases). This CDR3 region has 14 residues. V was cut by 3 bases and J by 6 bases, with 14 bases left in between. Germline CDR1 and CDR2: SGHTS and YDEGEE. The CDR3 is CASSSSGALDTQYF. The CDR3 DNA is TGTGCCAGCAGCTCATCAGGGGCTCTGGATACGCAGTATTTT.

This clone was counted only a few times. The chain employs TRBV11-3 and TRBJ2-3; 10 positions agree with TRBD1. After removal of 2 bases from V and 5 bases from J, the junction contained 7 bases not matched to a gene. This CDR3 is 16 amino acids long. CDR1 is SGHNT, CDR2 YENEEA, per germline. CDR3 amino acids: CASSLSGGTGEDTQYF. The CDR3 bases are TGTGCCAGCAGCTTATCCGGAGGGACAGGGGAAGATACGCAGTATTTT.

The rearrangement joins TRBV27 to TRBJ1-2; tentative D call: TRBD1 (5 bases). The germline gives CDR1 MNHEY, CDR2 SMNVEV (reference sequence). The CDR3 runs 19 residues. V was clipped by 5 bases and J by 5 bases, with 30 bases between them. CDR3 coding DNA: TGTGCCAGCAGTCCATCCTCCCCCTTCCTAGAGGGCCGGGGGTATGGCTACACCTTC. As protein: CASSPSSPFLEGRGYGYTF.

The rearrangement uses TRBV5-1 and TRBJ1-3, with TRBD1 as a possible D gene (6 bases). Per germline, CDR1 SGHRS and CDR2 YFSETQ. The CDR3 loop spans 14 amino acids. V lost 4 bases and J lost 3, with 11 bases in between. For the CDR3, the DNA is TGCGCCAGCAGCAAGGGGGGTGGTGGAAACACCATATATTTT. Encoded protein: CASSKGGGGNTIYF.

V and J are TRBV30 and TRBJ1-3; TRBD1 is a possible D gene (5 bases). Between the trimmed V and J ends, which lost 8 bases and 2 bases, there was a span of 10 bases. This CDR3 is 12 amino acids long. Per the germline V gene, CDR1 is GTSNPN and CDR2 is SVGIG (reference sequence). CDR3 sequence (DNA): TGTGCCCTAGAGGGGCCTGGAAACACCATATATTTT. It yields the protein CALEGPGNTIYF.

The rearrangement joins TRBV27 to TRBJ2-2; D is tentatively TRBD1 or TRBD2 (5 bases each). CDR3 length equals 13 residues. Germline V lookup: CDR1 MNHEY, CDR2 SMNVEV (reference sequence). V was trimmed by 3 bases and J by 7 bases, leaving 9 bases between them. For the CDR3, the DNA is TGTGCCAGCAGTTTGGGGGTAGGCGGGGAGCTGTTTTTT. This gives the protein CASSLGVGGELFF.

The CDR3 DNA reads as TGTGCCAGCGGAGAGGACAGGGATCATCAGCCCCAGCATTTT. Protein sequence: CASGEDRDHQPQHF. The chain couples TRBV2 to TRBJ1-5; TRBD1 matches 8 bases. CDR1 and CDR2 (germline): SNHLY, FYNNEI. This CDR3 has 14 amino acids. V shed 8 bases and J 5 bases; nucleotides not matched to a gene: 8. Full variable domain (rest looked up from reference TRBV2 and TRBJ1-5): EPEVTQTPSHQVTQMGQEVILRCVPISNHLYFYWYRQILGQKVEFLVSFYNNEISEKSEIFDDQFSVERPDGSNFTLKIRSTKLEDSAMYFCASGEDRDHQPQHFGDGTRLSIL.